This T cell receptor (beta chain) was retrieved from a study of shared clonotypes between healthy human individuals. The V end lost 0 bases, the J end lost 4 bases, and 10 bases lay between the germline ends. Per the germline V gene, CDR1 is SGDLS and CDR2 is YYNGEE. CDR3 length: 15 residues. Sequencing used immunoSEQ multiplex PCR; TCRdb keeps in-frame clones, though not all of them. The sample lists about 460,000 clones, 75% to 80% occurring once. V and J are TRBV9 and TRBJ2-2; D possibly uses TRBD1 or TRBD2 (5 bases each). The origin of this receptor is a middle-aged woman in good health. Some clones in this sample may be carry-over from other donors' samples. The sequenced sample consisted of PBMCs. The CDR3 reads CASSVDGAVTGELFF. Here the CDR3 DNA reads TGTGCCAGCAGCGTAGACGGGGCGGTCACCGGGGAGCTGTTTTTT.